This is a list of T cell receptor beta chains from one sample in a study of blood T cell repertoires in COVID-19. Profiling relied on immunoSEQ multiplex PCR, and the TCRdb table lists in-frame clones only, not all of them. There are a few hundred thousand clones in the sample; 82% occur only once, and roughly 3% lies in the top ten. Material: peripheral blood. The receptors come from a woman between 18 and 29 years old with acute or convalescent COVID-19. CDR3s include the opening cysteine and the closing phenylalanine or tryptophan. D genes are given only for firm matches. A clone size is listed for some rows: how often the clone was seen (once, few, many), or a class if it is expanded.

D gene | J gene | clone size | V gene | CDR3 DNA | CDR3 protein
. | TRBJ1-4 | . | TRBV2 | TGTGCCAGCAGTGAATCAATTAGGGCAGGGTGGAGATCAACTAATGAAAAACTGTTTTTT | CASSESIRAGWRSTNEKLFF
. | TRBJ2-2 | many | TRBV30 | TGTGCCTGGAGTTGGTTGGGGGCGAGGGACACCGGGGAGCTGTTTTTT | CAWSWLGARDTGELFF
TRBD1 | TRBJ1-5 | . | TRBV5-6 | TGTGCCAGCAGCTTTTTAGGACAGGGGAATCAGCCCCAGCATTTT | CASSFLGQGNQPQHF
. | TRBJ1-1 | . | TRBV7-2 | TGTGCCAGCAGCTTGATGAGGATCGGGGAGAACACTGAAGCTTTCTTT | CASSLMRIGENTEAFF
TRBD2 | TRBJ2-2 | . | TRBV6-4 | TGTGCCAGCAGTGATGGAGCGGGATCCGCCGGGGAGCTGTTTTTT | CASSDGAGSAGELFF
. | TRBJ2-6 | . | TRBV11-2 | TGTGCCAGCAGCTGGGCCAGGGAATCACCCTCTGGGGCCAACGTCCTGACTTTC | CASSWARESPSGANVLTF
. | TRBJ2-7 | . | TRBV3-1/TRBV3-2 | TGTGCCAGCAGCCCGGCAGGTAGCTCCTACGAGCAGTACTTC | CASSPAGSSYEQYF
TRBD2 | TRBJ2-7 | . | TRBV12-5 | TGTGCTAGTGATTCCCCAGGACTAGCGGCCTACGAGCAGTACTTC | CASDSPGLAAYEQYF
. | TRBJ2-7 | . | TRBV19 | TGTGCCAGTAGTATAGGGGGGCTACGGTACGAGCAGTACTTC | CASSIGGLRYEQYF
. | TRBJ2-1 | . | TRBV21-1 | TGTGCCAGCAGCAAAGACCGCGGGAGGCCCACCTACAATGAGCAGTTCTTC | CASSKDRGRPTYNEQFF
. | TRBJ2-1 | . | TRBV19 | TGTGCCAGTAGTCCGATGACCGGGACAACTTGGACCCACAATGAGCAGTTCTTC | CASSPMTGTTWTHNEQFF
. | TRBJ2-1 | . | TRBV19 | TGTGCCAGTAGTATACTGGCTAGCCCGCAGTTCTTC | CASSILASPQFF
. | TRBJ2-1 | . | TRBV27 | TGTGCCAGCAGTGTCCAGCTTACAGGAGTATCGACCAATGAGCAGTTCTTC | CASSVQLTGVSTNEQFF
TRBD2 | TRBJ2-7 | once | TRBV4-3 | TGCGCCAGCAGCCCCGATAGACTAGCGGGGAGCTCCTACGAGCAGTACTTC | CASSPDRLAGSSYEQYF
TRBD1 | TRBJ1-2 | . | TRBV27 | TGTGCCAGCAGTTCCGACAGGGGGAACTATGGCTACACCTTC | CASSSDRGNYGYTF
TRBD2 | TRBJ2-1 | . | TRBV19 | TGTGCCAGTAGAGAACTAGCGGGAGTAGGCAATGAGCAGTTCTTC | CASRELAGVGNEQFF
. | TRBJ2-3 | . | TRBV5-6 | TGTGCCAGCAGCTTTGGGATCAGGGCGGGGGATACGCAGTATTTT | CASSFGIRAGDTQYF
TRBD1 | TRBJ1-5 | . | TRBV7-9 | TGTGCCAGCAGCGCCTGGACAGGGTCCAATCAGCCCCAGCATTTT | CASSAWTGSNQPQHF
. | TRBJ2-3 | . | TRBV5-1 | TGCGCCAGCAACCTTTTACAGCCCCGCACAGATACGCAGTATTTT | CASNLLQPRTDTQYF
TRBD2 | TRBJ2-1 | . | TRBV30 | TGTGCCTGGTTACCCTTAGGGACTAGCGGCTCCAATGAGCAGTTCTTC | CAWLPLGTSGSNEQFF
. | TRBJ1-2 | . | TRBV12-5 | TGTGCTAGTGCGGGAGGGGGAAACTCACTACGGGGCTACACCTTC | CASAGGGNSLRGYTF
TRBD2 | TRBJ2-7 | . | TRBV7-2 | TGTGCCAGCAGCTTAGGGGCTAGCGGGAGTAGCTACGAGCAGTACTTC | CASSLGASGSSYEQYF
TRBD1 | TRBJ2-7 | . | TRBV28 | TGTGCCAGCAGCTATGAGAAGTTCCGGGACAGGACCTACGAGCAGTACTTC | CASSYEKFRDRTYEQYF
TRBD1 | TRBJ2-5 | . | TRBV10-1 | TGCGCCAGCAGTGAGTCACAGGGGGCTCTAGACCAAGAGACCCAGTACTTC | CASSESQGALDQETQYF
. | TRBJ1-1 | . | TRBV6-9 | TGTGCCAGCAGGGACACAAACACTGAAGCTTTCTTT | CASRDTNTEAFF
. | TRBJ2-4 | . | TRBV4-2 | TGTGCCAGCAGTCCCCGAGACAGGAGAGCCAAAAACATTCAGTACTTC | CASSPRDRRAKNIQYF
TRBD1 | TRBJ1-2 | . | TRBV6-1 | TGTGCCAGCAGTGAAGCCGGGACAGGGGCCTTCTATGGCTACACCTTC | CASSEAGTGAFYGYTF
TRBD1 | TRBJ1-2 | . | TRBV4-1 | TGCGCCAGCAGCCAAGACCTGACAGGGGGATGGTATGGCTACACCTTC | CASSQDLTGGWYGYTF
TRBD1 | TRBJ1-5 | . | TRBV19 | TGTGCCAGCAAAGCCGGGACAGGGTATAGCAATCAGCCCCAGCATTTT | CASKAGTGYSNQPQHF
TRBD1 | TRBJ2-7 | . | TRBV12-3/TRBV12-4 | TGTGCCAGCAGCTGGGACAGAGTACTAGAGCAGTACTTC | CASSWDRVLEQYF
. | TRBJ2-1 | . | TRBV7-9 | TGTGCCAGCAGCACGATGACTGGTGGCTTTGTGCAGTTCTTC | CASSTMTGGFVQFF
. | TRBJ1-1 | . | TRBV5-1 | TGCGCCAGCAGCAGTTCGACAGGCATGAACACTGAAGCTTTCTTT | CASSSSTGMNTEAFF
. | TRBJ1-5 | . | TRBV25-1 | TGTGCCAGCAATTTAGGGAGTGGTCCCCAGCATTTT | CASNLGSGPQHF
. | TRBJ1-4 | . | TRBV5-1 | TGCGCCAGCAGCTTGGGGGACACCGCAACTAATGAAAAACTGTTTTTT | CASSLGDTATNEKLFF
TRBD2 | TRBJ2-7 | once | TRBV27 | TGTGCCAGCAGTCGCTCACTAGCGGGAGTAGCCGAGCAGTACTTC | CASSRSLAGVAEQYF
. | TRBJ1-3 | . | TRBV7-9 | TGTGCCAGCAGCCTTACAGGGTCCTCTGGAAACACCATATATTTT | CASSLTGSSGNTIYF
TRBD1 | TRBJ1-2 | many | TRBV29-1 | TGCAGCGTTGAGGACAGGGTGGAGGCTTGGGGCTACACCTTC | CSVEDRVEAWGYTF
TRBD1 | TRBJ1-4 | few | TRBV11-3 | TGTGCCAGCAGCTCTTTACCTACAGGGGGAACTAATGAAAAACTGTTTTTT | CASSSLPTGGTNEKLFF
. | TRBJ1-2 | . | TRBV5-1 | TGCGCCAGCAGGGTGGCAGGATCGAACTATGGCTACACCTTC | CASRVAGSNYGYTF
TRBD1 | TRBJ1-1 | . | TRBV2 | TGTGCCAGCAGTGGGGACTGGACAGGAGAGATGAACACTGAAGCTTTCTTT | CASSGDWTGEMNTEAFF
TRBD1 | TRBJ2-7 | . | TRBV12-5 | TGTGCTAGTGGTTTAGGACAGGGGTGGATCTACGAGCAGTACTTC | CASGLGQGWIYEQYF
TRBD1 | TRBJ1-1 | . | TRBV5-1 | TGCGCCAGCAGCGAAGGACAGGGGAACACTGAAGCTTTCTTT | CASSEGQGNTEAFF
TRBD1 | TRBJ1-4 | . | TRBV14 | TGTGCCAGCAGCCAAATCGGGACAGCTAATGAAAAACTGTTTTTT | CASSQIGTANEKLFF
TRBD2 | TRBJ2-1 | . | TRBV28 | TGTGCCAGCAGAGACCTAGCGGGAGGGGCCCATGAGCAGTTCTTC | CASRDLAGGAHEQFF
TRBD1 | TRBJ1-1 | . | TRBV13 | TGTGCCAGCAGCAACCGGGACAGGGTGGGTTGGGGCACTGAAGCTTTCTTT | CASSNRDRVGWGTEAFF
. | TRBJ1-1 | . | TRBV18 | TGTGCCAGCTCACCAGGCCCGAACACTGAAGCTTTCTTT | CASSPGPNTEAFF
TRBD1 | TRBJ1-4 | . | TRBV6-1 | TGTGCCAGCAGTGAAGCCCCAGGGGGATTCGGTAATGAAAAACTGTTTTTT | CASSEAPGGFGNEKLFF
. | TRBJ1-3 | . | TRBV6-5 | TGTGCCAGCCTCAACGGGGGTACGACTGGAAACACCATATATTTT | CASLNGGTTGNTIYF